The 5 T cell receptor beta chains in this list originate from one sample, sequenced in a study of T cells after yellow fever vaccination. TCRdb reprocessed the 5' RACE reads with MiXCR, giving one entry per CDR3 protein. The data contain 150,000 to 200,000 distinct CDR3 sequences, roughly 6.2% of them singletons. Sample: CD4+ T cells sorted from PBMCs, taken on the day of the first yellow fever vaccination. These TCRs come from a man between 18 and 35 years old who received the YFV17D yellow fever vaccine.

This clonotype occurred many times. The genes are TRBV5-1 and TRBJ2-5; D unclear. Trimming pared 0 bases from V and 3 bases from J, leaving 12 bases between. The CDR3 loop spans 15 amino acids. Germline assignment: CDR1 SGHRS and CDR2 YFSETQ. CDR3 region: CASSLDPQTKETQYF. The CDR3 DNA reads as TGCGCCAGCAGCTTGGACCCACAAACCAAAGAGACCCAGTACTTC.

The J gene is TRBJ2-7, the V gene TRBV30; 7 bases are shared with TRBD2. J was trimmed by 6 bases and V by 5 bases; bases with no gene match: 16. Germline V lookup: CDR1 GTSNPN, CDR2 SVGIG (reference sequence). This CDR3 region has 15 residues. The CDR3 nucleotides are TGTGCCTGGGGACCGGGGGGTAACCGTGGCTTCGAGCAGTACTTC. Translating gives CAWGPGGNRGFEQYF.

This clonotype was detected a few times. The chain recombines TRBV6-2 or TRBV6-3 with TRBJ1-5, with a tentative D call TRBD1 (5 bases). V lost 6 bases and J lost 1, with 19 bases in between. CDR3 size: 17 residues. Per germline, CDR1 MNHEY and CDR2 SVGEGT. This CDR3 is CASRLGALGLSNQPQHF. The CDR3, as DNA: TGTGCCAGCAGACTCGGGGCCCTGGGGCTGAGCAATCAGCCCCAGCATTTT.

This clonotype has a handful of counts. The V and J genes are TRBV4-2 and TRBJ2-3, with 10 bases fitting TRBD2. CDR1 and CDR2 from the germline V gene are LGHNA and YNFKEQ. V was pared by 0 bases and J by 4 bases, with 7 bases of the junction left unmatched. The CDR3 is 17 amino acids. The CDR3 spells CASSQDSSGGGADTQYF. In nucleotides, the CDR3 is TGTGCCAGCAGCCAAGATTCCAGCGGGGGGGGTGCAGATACGCAGTATTTT.

There are many counts of this clonotype. V gene TRBV6-1 combines with J gene TRBJ2-7; 10 positions match TRBD1. Germline V lookup: CDR1 MNHNS, CDR2 SASEGT. V trimming: 2 bases; J trimming: 8 bases; junction bases outside the gene matches: 6. The CDR3 loop spans 14 amino acids. Written as DNA, the CDR3 is TGTGCCAGCAGTGAAACCCGACAGGGGGCACAGCAGTACTTC. It encodes CASSETRQGAQQYF.